The T cell receptor (beta chain) under discussion was sequenced for a study of T cell responses to AZD1222 COVID-19 vaccine. This CDR3 contains 15 residues. Trimming took 2 bases from V and 4 from J, leaving 12 bases between them. Germline values: CDR1 MNHEY, CDR2 SVGAGI. This table comes from immunoSEQ multiplex PCR, and its TCRdb copy is limited to in-frame clones, with some not included. The sample contains 55,000 to 70,000 clones, around 83% of which appear only once. On this clone: Its antigen is undetermined.

Study-level results: Unmutated variant regions are reportedly the target of nearly half of TCRs that are spike-specific.

The specimen was peripheral blood, collected on day 0 of AZD1222 vaccination. The sequence was obtained from an adult in good health. This chain connects TRBV6-5 to TRBJ1-3; maybe TRBD1 (5 bases). The CDR3 sequence is CASSYEGRVGNTIYF. The CDR3 nucleotides are TGTGCCAGCAGTTACGAGGGCAGGGTGGGAAACACCATATATTTT.